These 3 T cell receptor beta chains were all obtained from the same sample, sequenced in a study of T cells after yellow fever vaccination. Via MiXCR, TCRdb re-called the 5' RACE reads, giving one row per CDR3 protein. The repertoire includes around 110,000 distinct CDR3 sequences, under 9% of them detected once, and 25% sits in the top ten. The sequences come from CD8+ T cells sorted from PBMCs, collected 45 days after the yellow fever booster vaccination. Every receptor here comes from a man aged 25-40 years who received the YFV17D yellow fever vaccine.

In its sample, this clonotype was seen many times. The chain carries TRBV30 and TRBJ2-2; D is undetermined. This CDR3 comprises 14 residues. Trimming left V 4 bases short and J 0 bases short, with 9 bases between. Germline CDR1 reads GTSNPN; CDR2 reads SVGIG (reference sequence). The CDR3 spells CAWNPESNTGELFF. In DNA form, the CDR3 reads TGTGCCTGGAACCCAGAATCGAACACCGGGGAGCTGTTTTTT.

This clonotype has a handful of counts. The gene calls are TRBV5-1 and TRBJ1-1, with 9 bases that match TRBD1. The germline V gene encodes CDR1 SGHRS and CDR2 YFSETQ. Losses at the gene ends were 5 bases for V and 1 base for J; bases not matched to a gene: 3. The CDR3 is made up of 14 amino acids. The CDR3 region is CASRTGGWNTEAFF. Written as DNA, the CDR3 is TGCGCCAGCAGAACAGGGGGCTGGAACACTGAAGCTTTCTTT.

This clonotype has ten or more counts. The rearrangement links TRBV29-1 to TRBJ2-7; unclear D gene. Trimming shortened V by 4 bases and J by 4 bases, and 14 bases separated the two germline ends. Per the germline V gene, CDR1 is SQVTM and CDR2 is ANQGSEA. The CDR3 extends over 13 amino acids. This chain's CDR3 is CSVGTRNYYEQYF. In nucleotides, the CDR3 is TGCAGCGTTGGTACCAGAAATTATTACGAGCAGTACTTC.